This T cell receptor beta chain emerged from a study of CD8 T cells in ankylosing spondylitis. Study conclusions and caveats: Clones tied to disease were said to be significantly enriched in matched ankylosing spondylitis synovial fluid.

V was cut by 5 bases and J by 9 bases, with 19 bases left in between. The CDR3 totals 14 residues. This clonotype was observed at least ten times. As yet, its antigen is unknown. TCRdb re-called the 5' RACE reads through MiXCR, storing one row per CDR3 protein. The sample has about 39,000 distinct CDR3 sequences; around a tenth are singletons. The clonotype comes from a male donor with ankylosing spondylitis or in good health (not recorded which). This sequence joins TRBV12-3 or TRBV12-4 and TRBJ1-2; no reliable D call. Sequencing used blood, either unsorted or a sorted T cell fraction (not recorded which). For the CDR3, the DNA is TGTGCCAGCAGTAAGACGGAACACTATTTTCGCTACACCTTC. Translation: CASSKTEHYFRYTF.